The entry below describes one TCR beta chain. Antigen specificity is unknown. It was second doses at about 4 or about 12 weeks that were pooled. Trimming pared 0 bases from V and 3 bases from J, leaving 11 bases between. CDR3 length: 16 residues. The germline CDR1 and CDR2 sequences are LNHNV and YYDKDF (reference sequence). This sample is drawn from a study of T cell responses to AZD1222 COVID-19 vaccine. General study results and limits: It was only after the peak T cell response that any repertoires were sampled. Targeting of unmutated variant regions was reportedly seen in nearly half of spike-specific TCRs. The study identified only five to seven AZD1222 recipients as seropositive at baseline.

Assay: immunoSEQ multiplex PCR; the TCRdb copy retains only in-frame clones and omits some. The profile covers around 150,000 clones, with about 89% appearing a single time and over 1% taken by the ten largest. The TCR sequence derives from an adult who received the AZD1222 COVID-19 vaccine. The chain joins TRBV15 to TRBJ1-4; TRBD1 is a possible D gene (5 bases). The source material was peripheral blood, sampled 28 days after the second AZD1222 dose. The CDR3 is CATSRDLTVSNEKLFF. In nucleotides, the CDR3 is TGTGCCACCAGCAGAGACCTGACAGTCTCTAATGAAAAACTGTTTTTT.